Listed below are T cell receptor beta chains from one sample, sequenced in a study of human T cells and chemical hapten exposure. TCRdb independently ran MiXCR on the 5' RACE reads; one entry per CDR3 protein. The table includes tens of thousands of distinct CDR3 sequences, 6.5% to 8.5% detected once. The receptor source for this set is a male donor in good health. The CDR3 runs from the conserved cysteine through the conserved F or W. The D gene is left open where the match is weak. Some rows mark clone size as missing; the rest say once, few, many or name a class of expanded clone.

v_gene	abundance	d_gene	j_gene	CDR3nt	CDR3aa
TRBV20-1	.	TRBD2	TRBJ2-4	TGCAGAGGACTAGCGGGAAGCAAGAAACTAGCCAAAAACATTCAGTACTTC	CRGLAGSKKLAKNIQYF
TRBV12-3/TRBV12-4	many	.	TRBJ2-7	TGTGCCAGCAGTTTTACCCAGGGGGGCTACGAGCAGTACTTC	CASSFTQGGYEQYF
TRBV5-4	.	.	TRBJ2-4	TGTGCCAGCAGCTTGGGGGGCGGGGCTTGGACCAAAAACATTCAGTACTTC	CASSLGGGAWTKNIQYF
TRBV12-3/TRBV12-4	few	.	TRBJ2-5	TGTGCCAGCAGTCTTAGCGTCCAAGAGACCCAGTACTTC	CASSLSVQETQYF
TRBV21-1	few	.	TRBJ1-6	TGTGCCAGCAGCGCCGGATGGAATTCACCCCTCCACTTT	CASSAGWNSPLHF
TRBV6-2/TRBV6-3	.	.	TRBJ1-5	TGTGCCAGCAGTTATCCCATGGCGATGAGTGTCAGCCCCCAGCATTTT	CASSYPMAMSVSPQHF
TRBV4-2	many	TRBD1	TRBJ2-3	TGTGCCAGCAGCGGGACAGCCGCCAGCACAGATACGCAGTATTTT	CASSGTAASTDTQYF
TRBV27	few	.	TRBJ1-1	TGTGCCAGCAGTTTTGGGTCATCGAACACTGAAGCTTTCTTT	CASSFGSSNTEAFF
TRBV10-3	few	.	TRBJ2-6	TGTGCCAGCAGTTACAAGGACAGAGGGTCTGGGGCCAACGTCCTGACTTTC	CASSYKDRGSGANVLTF
TRBV21-1	few	.	TRBJ2-5	TGTGCCAGCTTAGGGGGACAGGGGGGAAACCACCAAGAGACCCAGTACTTC	CASLGGQGGNHQETQYF
TRBV9	many	TRBD2	TRBJ2-3	TGTGCCAGCAGCGTACCGGGACTAGCGAGCACAGATACGCAGTATTTT	CASSVPGLASTDTQYF
TRBV29-1	many	.	TRBJ2-5	TGCAGCGTTGGTTACAGGGGAGGAGAGACCCAGTACTTC	CSVGYRGGETQYF
TRBV20-1	many	.	TRBJ2-1	TGCAGTGCTAGCGATGTACGGGGAGAGCAGTTCTTC	CSASDVRGEQFF
TRBV7-2	.	.	TRBJ1-2	TGTGCCAGCAGCTTAGTAGCAGGCCAATATGGCTACACCTTC	CASSLVAGQYGYTF
TRBV6-5	many	.	TRBJ1-4	TGTGCCAGCAGTCTCCATAGATCGTTAGAAAAACTGTTTTTT	CASSLHRSLEKLFF
TRBV4-3	many	.	TRBJ2-6	TGCGCCAGCAGCCAAGACCGGTCCCAAACCCTCTCTGGGGCCAACGTCCTGACTTTC	CASSQDRSQTLSGANVLTF
TRBV6-1	few	TRBD1	TRBJ1-4	TGTGCCAGCACCACCTGGACAGGGCCTGAAAAACTGTTTTTT	CASTTWTGPEKLFF
TRBV25-1	.	.	TRBJ1-4	TGTGCCAGCAGTACAAAAACAGGGATTGGAACTAATGAAAAACTGTTTTTT	CASSTKTGIGTNEKLFF
TRBV10-3	few	TRBD2	TRBJ2-2	TGTGCCATCAGTGAGTCGATTTCTAGCGGGAGAGTCGGCGGGGAGCTGTTTTTT	CAISESISSGRVGGELFF
TRBV29-1	many	.	TRBJ2-7	TGCAGCGTTGAAGGGCAGCGCTACGAGCAGTACTTC	CSVEGQRYEQYF
TRBV4-3	.	.	TRBJ2-3	TGCGCCAGCAGCCAAGAAGCGGCTACAATTAACACAGATACGCAGTATTTT	CASSQEAATINTDTQYF
TRBV20-1	many	TRBD1	TRBJ1-6	TGCAGTGCTAGTCCCGGACAGGACTCCTATAATTCACCCCTCCACTTT	CSASPGQDSYNSPLHF
TRBV27	many	.	TRBJ1-5	TGTGCCAGCAGTTTATCCCTTCAATATCAGCCCCAGCATTTT	CASSLSLQYQPQHF
TRBV2	many	TRBD2	TRBJ2-3	TGTGCCAGCAGTCCTACCCCGACTAGCGGTGACACAGATACGCAGTATTTT	CASSPTPTSGDTDTQYF
TRBV6-5	many	.	TRBJ2-2	TGTGCCAGCAGTTACGGCGGGACCGGGGAGCTGTTTTTT	CASSYGGTGELFF
TRBV27	many	TRBD2	TRBJ2-7	TGTGCCAGCAGTTTAGAACGGGCCGGGGGGGAGCAGTACTTC	CASSLERAGGEQYF
TRBV29-1	few	.	TRBJ1-2	TGCAGCGTCGGGACCGCTAACTATGGCTACACCTTC	CSVGTANYGYTF
TRBV6-2/TRBV6-3	many	TRBD1	TRBJ2-4	TGTGCCAGCACTCAAGAGGGACAGGGGGCCAAGATGGCCAAAAACATTCAGTACTTC	CASTQEGQGAKMAKNIQYF
TRBV6-6	many	.	TRBJ2-4	TGTGCCAGCAGTTACTCGAGGGAGAGAGGGGACAAAAACATTCAGTACTTC	CASSYSRERGDKNIQYF
TRBV5-1	many	.	TRBJ1-1	TGCGCCAGCTGGACGACCGGCACTGAAGCTTTCTTT	CASWTTGTEAFF
TRBV5-6	many	.	TRBJ2-7	TGTGCCAGCAGCTTGGATCCAGGTGGCAGGCCTCCCGAGCAGTACTTC	CASSLDPGGRPPEQYF
TRBV19	many	TRBD2	TRBJ2-7	TGTGCCAGTGCCCACGCGGGGGGAAACTACGAGCAGTACTTC	CASAHAGGNYEQYF
TRBV6-5	many	TRBD1	TRBJ2-3	TGTGCCAGCAGTTACGGACAGGGTACCCCGCAGTATTTT	CASSYGQGTPQYF
TRBV7-2	many	TRBD1	TRBJ2-3	TGTGCCAGCAGTTCTACGGTGTCCAGGGGACAGTCGAGGAGCACAGATACGCAGTATTTT	CASSSTVSRGQSRSTDTQYF
TRBV6-2/TRBV6-3	many	.	TRBJ2-5	TGTGCCAGCAGGACGGGACATCACCAAGAGACCCAGTACTTC	CASRTGHHQETQYF
TRBV7-9	many	.	TRBJ1-5	TGTGCCAGCAGCGAGACGGATCAGCCCCAGCATTTT	CASSETDQPQHF
TRBV9	many	.	TRBJ1-3	TGTGCCAGCAGCCGAATGGGGTCTGGAAACACCATATATTTT	CASSRMGSGNTIYF
TRBV6-2/TRBV6-3	many	TRBD1	TRBJ2-1	TGTGCCAGCAGTCGCCGGGACAGGGTCCACAATGAGCAGTTCTTC	CASSRRDRVHNEQFF
TRBV9	few	TRBD1	TRBJ1-1	TGTGCCAGCAGCGCAGGGGACAGGGGAGGAACTGAAGCTTTCTTT	CASSAGDRGGTEAFF
TRBV12-3/TRBV12-4	few	.	TRBJ1-1	TGTGCCAGCAGTTTACTGCAGAGAGCGAACACTGAAGCTTTCTTT	CASSLLQRANTEAFF
TRBV12-3/TRBV12-4	many	TRBD2	TRBJ2-1	TGTGCCAGCAGTTTAGGGGGGGGGGATGAGCAGTTCTTC	CASSLGGGDEQFF
TRBV29-1	many	.	TRBJ2-7	TGCAGCGTTGAGAACCCTAACTACGAGCAGTACTTC	CSVENPNYEQYF
TRBV28	many	.	TRBJ2-7	TGTGCCAGCAGTCCCGCCATTCTTACTGGCCTATGGCAGTACTTC	CASSPAILTGLWQYF
TRBV12-3/TRBV12-4	many	.	TRBJ2-3	TGTGCCAGCAGTCCCGGGACTCGTCGGGTTGGGGATACGCAGTATTTT	CASSPGTRRVGDTQYF
TRBV19	.	.	TRBJ1-5	TGTGCCACCCGGGGGGTTCAGGGGCCCCAGCATTTT	CATRGVQGPQHF
TRBV5-1	many	.	TRBJ1-1	TGCGCCAGCAGCTTGGGGATGGAAAGAGCGGACCTCCAGGCTTTCTTT	CASSLGMERADLQAFF
TRBV6-6	many	.	TRBJ2-7	TGTGCCACCCGACCAGCACCCCCTGACGAGCAGTACTTC	CATRPAPPDEQYF
TRBV4-1	once	TRBD1	TRBJ1-5	TGCGCCAGCAGCCAGACAGGGCTCAATCAGCCCCAGCATTTT	CASSQTGLNQPQHF
TRBV20-1	.	.	TRBJ1-1	TGCAGTGCTAGTGGCGGGACTGAAGCTTTCTTT	CSASGGTEAFF
TRBV6-5	.	.	TRBJ2-1	TGTGCCAGCAGTCTCCGGGCACACAATGAGCAGTTCTTC	CASSLRAHNEQFF
TRBV5-1	few	.	TRBJ1-5	TGCGCCAGCAGCTTGCTTGGTGAGGACCAGCCCCAGCATTTT	CASSLLGEDQPQHF
TRBV7-9	many	TRBD2	TRBJ2-1	TGTGCCAGCAGCCGTAGCGGGGGATCGAGCTCCTACAATGAGCAGTTCTTC	CASSRSGGSSSYNEQFF
TRBV7-2	few	.	TRBJ1-2	TGTGCCAGCAGCTTAACAAGGACAAGGCTAGGCTATGGCGACACCTTC	CASSLTRTRLGYGDTF
TRBV5-1	few	.	TRBJ1-3	TGCGCCAGCAGCGCGGCAGGCATCGACACGTACGGAAACACCATATATTTT	CASSAAGIDTYGNTIYF
TRBV5-6	.	.	TRBJ1-1	TGTGCCAGCAGCAAGACCGGGAGTCAAGCTTTCTTT	CASSKTGSQAFF
TRBV5-1	few	.	TRBJ2-5	TGCGCCAGCAGCTCCGCCGGGACCCGAGAAGAGACCCAGTACTTC	CASSSAGTREETQYF
TRBV29-1	many	.	TRBJ2-5	TGCAGCGTTGAAACGTCAGCCCAAGAGACCCAGTACTTC	CSVETSAQETQYF